This TCR beta chain was retrieved from a study of T cells in Graves' hyperthyroidism and ophthalmopathy. General study findings and limits: Blood also held most thyroid clonotypes expanded beyond 0.001. Stable hyperthyroidism was told apart from ophthalmopathy by a model built on 13 V-J features.

In this sample, this clonotype turned up many times. What it binds is unknown. Germline loops: CDR1 SNHLY, CDR2 FYNNEI. The V gene end was trimmed by 4 bases and the J gene end by 8 bases; junction bases not matched to a gene: 9. This CDR3 has 15 amino acids. Template material for amplifying TCR beta CDR3 regions consisted of RNA transcripts. With the HTBI primer set, the TCR CDR3 went through a first round of RT-PCR. TCRdb reprocessed the multiplex PCR reads via MiXCR and lists one record per CDR3 protein. The table has roughly 380,000 distinct CDR3 sequences, over 11% seen once; the top ten hold 8% to 13%. Hyperthyroidism had been newly diagnosed in patients aged 18 to 65, and its duration was under 2 months. Pregnant or lactating patients were excluded, as were those with uncontrolled infection or other autoimmune disease.

V usage is TRBV2 and J usage is TRBJ2-1, with 9 bases identical to TRBD2. The clonotype was recovered from an older woman with Graves' hyperthyroidism. The sequenced sample consisted of blood. The CDR3 region is CASSVVLAGIYEQFF. For the CDR3, the DNA is TGTGCCAGCAGTGTCGTTCTAGCGGGAATCTATGAGCAGTTCTTC.